This T cell receptor beta chain was observed in a study of post-analysis software for immune sequencing data. The study's findings and limits: The five TRBV segments detected at higher frequency in patients than in controls included TRBV5-6, TRBV5-1 and TRBV20-1.

The CDR3 spans 12 residues. The V and J ends lost 6 bases and 3 bases respectively, with 9 bases between them. The germline V gene has CDR1 MDHEN and CDR2 SYDVKM. On this clonotype itself: The antigen remains unidentified.

Carried by the TCR beta cDNA libraries were unique molecular identifiers. TCRdb analysed the PCR reads with MiXCR anew, one entry per CDR3 protein. This sample has roughly 800,000 distinct CDR3 sequences, with roughly 30% found just once. The material sequenced was blood. The sequence was collected from a girl between 10 and 17 years old with multiple sclerosis. The V and J genes are TRBV28 and TRBJ2-7; unclear D gene. The CDR3 bases are TGTGCCAGCAGCCAGAACAGCTACGAGCAGTACTTC. Translated: CASSQNSYEQYF.